This TCR beta chain stems from a study of T cells after yellow fever vaccination. Study-wide points: CD4 and CD8 compartments shared a small share of clonotypes, likely from convergent recombination.

Worth noting for this clonotype: Antigen: not known.

TCRdb re-analysed the 5' RACE reads in MiXCR, keeping a single row per CDR3 protein. Among about 99,000 distinct CDR3 sequences, roughly 5.8% were seen once, and the ten largest hold about two fifths. CDR1 and CDR2 (germline): MGHRA, YSYEKL. With V trimmed by 1 base and J by 4 bases, 11 bases remained unmatched. The CDR3 consists of 17 residues. Sequences were derived from CD8+ T cells sorted from PBMCs, sampled 10 days after the yellow fever booster vaccination. V gene TRBV4-1 combines with J gene TRBJ1-1, with 8 bases lining up with TRBD1. The sequence derives from a man aged 18 to 29 who received the YFV17D yellow fever vaccine. The CDR3 DNA follows: TGCGCCAGCAGCCAAGTGGGGCAGGGGGCGCTTGCCACTGAAGCTTTCTTT. This sequence encodes CASSQVGQGALATEAFF.